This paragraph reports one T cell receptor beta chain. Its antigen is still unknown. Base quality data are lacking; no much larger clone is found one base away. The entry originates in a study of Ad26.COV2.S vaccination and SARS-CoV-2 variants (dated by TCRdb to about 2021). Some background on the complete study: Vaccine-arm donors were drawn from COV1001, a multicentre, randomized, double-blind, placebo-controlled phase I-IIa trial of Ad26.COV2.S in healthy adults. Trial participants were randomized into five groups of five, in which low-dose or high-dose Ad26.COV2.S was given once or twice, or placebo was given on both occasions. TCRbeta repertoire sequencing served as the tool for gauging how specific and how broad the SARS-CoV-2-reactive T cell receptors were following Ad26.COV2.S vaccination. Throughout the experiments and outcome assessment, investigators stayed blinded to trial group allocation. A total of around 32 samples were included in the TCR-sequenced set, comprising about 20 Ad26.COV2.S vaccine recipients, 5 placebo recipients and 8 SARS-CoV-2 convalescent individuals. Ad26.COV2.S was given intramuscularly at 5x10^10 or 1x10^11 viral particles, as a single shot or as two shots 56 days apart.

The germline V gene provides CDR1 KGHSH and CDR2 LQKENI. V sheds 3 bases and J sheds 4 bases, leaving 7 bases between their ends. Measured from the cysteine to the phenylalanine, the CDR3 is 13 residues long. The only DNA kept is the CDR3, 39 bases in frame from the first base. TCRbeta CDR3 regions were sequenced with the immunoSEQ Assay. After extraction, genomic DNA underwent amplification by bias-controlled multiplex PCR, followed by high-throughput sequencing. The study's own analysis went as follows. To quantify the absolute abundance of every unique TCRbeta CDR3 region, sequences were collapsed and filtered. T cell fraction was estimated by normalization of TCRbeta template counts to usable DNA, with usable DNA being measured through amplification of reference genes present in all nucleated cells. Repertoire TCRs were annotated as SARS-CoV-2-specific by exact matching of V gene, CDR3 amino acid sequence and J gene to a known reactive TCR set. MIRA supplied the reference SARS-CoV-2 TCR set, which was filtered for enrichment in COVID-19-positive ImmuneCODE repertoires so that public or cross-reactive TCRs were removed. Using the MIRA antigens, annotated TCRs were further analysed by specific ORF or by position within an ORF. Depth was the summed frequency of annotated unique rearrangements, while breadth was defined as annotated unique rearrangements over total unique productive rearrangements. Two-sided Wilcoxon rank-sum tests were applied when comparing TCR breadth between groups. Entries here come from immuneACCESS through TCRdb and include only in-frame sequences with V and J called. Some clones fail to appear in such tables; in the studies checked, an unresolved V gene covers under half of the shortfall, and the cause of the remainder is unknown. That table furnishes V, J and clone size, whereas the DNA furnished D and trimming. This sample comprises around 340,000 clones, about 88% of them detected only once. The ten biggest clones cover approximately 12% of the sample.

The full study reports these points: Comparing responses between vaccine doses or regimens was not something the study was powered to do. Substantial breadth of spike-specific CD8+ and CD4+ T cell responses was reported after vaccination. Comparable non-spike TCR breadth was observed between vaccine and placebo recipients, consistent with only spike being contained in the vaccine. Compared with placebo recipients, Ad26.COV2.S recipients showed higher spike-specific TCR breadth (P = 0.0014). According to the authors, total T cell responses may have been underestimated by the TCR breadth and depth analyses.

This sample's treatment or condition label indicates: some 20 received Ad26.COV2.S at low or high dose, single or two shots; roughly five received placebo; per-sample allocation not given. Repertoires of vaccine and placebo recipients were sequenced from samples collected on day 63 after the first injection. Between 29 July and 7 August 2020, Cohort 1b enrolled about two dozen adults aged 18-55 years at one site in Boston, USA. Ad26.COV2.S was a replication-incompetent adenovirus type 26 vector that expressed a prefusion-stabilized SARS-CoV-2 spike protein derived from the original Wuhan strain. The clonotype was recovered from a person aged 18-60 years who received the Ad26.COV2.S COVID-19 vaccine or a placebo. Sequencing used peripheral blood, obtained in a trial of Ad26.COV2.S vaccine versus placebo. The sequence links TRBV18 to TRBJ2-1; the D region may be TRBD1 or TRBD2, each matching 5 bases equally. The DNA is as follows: TGTGCCAGCTCACCCAGGGAGTACAATGAGCAGTTCTTC. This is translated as CASSPREYNEQFF.